This record looks at one TCR beta chain sequence and its context. The data were obtained in a study of blood T cell repertoires in COVID-19. Study-wide background: Collection of acute and convalescent COVID-19 samples took place in the United States, Italy and Spain. PBMCs, B-cell-depleted T cells, or T cells provided the cDNA or gDNA that made up the material.

Here immunoSEQ multiplex PCR was the method, and the copy in TCRdb shows in-frame clones only, minus some. The sample lists hundreds of thousands of clones, 88% occurring once. Sequences were obtained from peripheral blood. This receptor was taken from a human donor in a cohort sampled during active COVID-19.

The CDR3 sequence: CASSQERGAREKLFF. In nucleotides, the CDR3 is TGTGCCAGCAGCCAAGAACGGGGGGCAAGGGAAAAACTGTTTTTT. This chain connects TRBV4-2 to TRBJ1-4; maybe TRBD1 (6 bases). The germline V gene encodes CDR1 LGHNA and CDR2 YNFKEQ. This CDR3 is 15 amino acids long. The V gene lost 0 bases and the J gene lost 8 bases, with 13 bases spanning the gap.